The 22 T cell receptor beta chains below all came from one sample that was sequenced in a study of blood T cell repertoires in COVID-19. Clones were sequenced by immunoSEQ multiplex PCR, and TCRdb holds only the in-frame ones, with some missing. Among roughly 250,000 clones listed, approximately 91% were seen once. Material for sequencing was peripheral blood. The receptor set was obtained from a person aged 18-30 years with COVID-19, enrolled during active disease.

The chain links TRBV2 to TRBJ1-3; perhaps TRBD1 as D (6 bases). Germline V gene lookup returns CDR1 SNHLY and CDR2 FYNNEI. With 6 bases removed from V and 8 bases from J, the gap between germline ends came to 17 bases. The CDR3 spans 14 residues. The CDR3 loop is CASRRGGQVDTIYF. The DNA for the CDR3 is TGTGCCAGCAGGAGGGGGGGGCAGGTTGACACCATATATTTT.

This clone has just a few counts. The chain is built from TRBV7-8 and TRBJ2-7, with D maybe TRBD2 (5 bases). Germline V CDR1 and CDR2: SGHVS, FQNEAQ. The CDR3 spans 13 residues. V lost 4 bases to trimming and J lost 7 bases, with 14 bases between them. The DNA of the CDR3 is TGTGCCAGCAGCTACGGGCCTCCGGGGGAGCAGTACTTC. Its protein product is CASSYGPPGEQYF.

This clone appeared a few times. The chain has TRBV13 and TRBJ1-1, with D perhaps TRBD1 (5 bases). Germline CDR1 and CDR2: PRHDT and FYEKMQ (reference sequence). V gave up 4 bases and J gave up 0 bases, with 9 bases separating them. The CDR3 is 14 residues long. The CDR3 spells CASSSAGLNTEAFF. In DNA, the CDR3 is TGTGCCAGCAGCTCCGCAGGGCTGAACACTGAAGCTTTCTTT.

The rearrangement uses TRBV5-1 and TRBJ1-2, with 7 bases fitting TRBD1. The germline gives CDR1 SGHRS, CDR2 YFSETQ. V shed 0 bases, J shed 4 bases, and the junction held 0 bases outside the gene matches. The CDR3 runs to 13 residues. The CDR3 reads CASSLDRGYGYTF. The CDR3 coding sequence is TGCGCCAGCAGCTTGGACAGGGGCTATGGCTACACCTTC.

The V gene is TRBV30, the J gene TRBJ1-3; D possibly corresponds to TRBD1 (5 bases). V was pared by 4 bases and J by 4 bases, with 11 bases between. The CDR3 covers 13 residues. The germline gives CDR1 GTSNPN, CDR2 SVGIG (reference sequence). The CDR3 here is CAWIPGDGNTIYF. The CDR3 bases are TGTGCCTGGATCCCGGGGGACGGAAACACCATATATTTT.

The chain has TRBV9 and TRBJ2-5, with 10 bases aligning to TRBD1. J gave up 5 bases and V 0 bases, and 13 bases lay outside the gene matches. The CDR3 length is 18 residues. Germline V gives CDR1 SGDLS, CDR2 YYNGEE. The DNA for the CDR3 is TGTGCCAGCAGCGTAGCTACTTGGACAGGGGGAAGTCTGGAGACCCAGTACTTC. It codes for CASSVATWTGGSLETQYF.

The chain has TRBV30 and TRBJ2-2; 7 bases line up with TRBD1. Germline CDR1 and CDR2: GTSNPN and SVGIG (reference sequence). V shed 3 bases and J 2 bases; nucleotides not matched to a gene: 6. The CDR3 runs 15 residues. The CDR3 here is CAWRYRGYNTGELFF. CDR3 in DNA: TGTGCCTGGAGATACAGGGGCTACAACACCGGGGAGCTGTTTTTT.

This clone has more than one count but fewer than ten. The V and J genes are TRBV14 and TRBJ2-5, with D perhaps matching TRBD2 (5 bases). Germline V gene lookup returns CDR1 SGHDN and CDR2 FVKESK. The CDR3 totals 14 residues. V lost 4 bases and J lost 1, with 10 bases in between. CDR3 amino acids: CASSLSDFQETQYF. The CDR3 DNA reads TGTGCCAGCAGCCTATCGGACTTCCAAGAGACCCAGTACTTC.

CDR3 in amino acids: CASSYSASSGANVLTF. CDR3 DNA: TGTGCCAGCAGTTACTCGGCCAGCTCTGGGGCCAACGTCCTGACTTTC. This chain connects TRBV6-5 to TRBJ2-6; D is ambiguous. Germline CDR1 is MNHEY and CDR2 is SVGAGI. V lost 0 bases and J 0 bases, leaving 6 bases between the germline ends. The CDR3 consists of 16 residues.

The chain couples TRBV5-4 to TRBJ2-3; D possibly corresponds to TRBD2 (6 bases). V lost 2 bases and J 4 bases, leaving 17 bases between the germline ends. This CDR3 has 16 residues. Germline V gene data show CDR1 as SGHNT and CDR2 as YYREEE (reference sequence). The CDR3 here is CASSFRGGLGADTQYF. CDR3 bases: TGTGCCAGCAGCTTCCGGGGAGGCCTAGGGGCAGATACGCAGTATTTT.

This clone is a singleton in its sample. V and J are TRBV7-9 and TRBJ1-2, with a weak D call TRBD1 (5 bases). The CDR3 consists of 11 residues. Trimming left V 5 bases short and J 12 bases short, with 13 bases between. Germline lookup yields CDR1 SEHNR and CDR2 FQNEAQ (reference sequence). The CDR3 nucleotides read TGTGCCAGCAGCCAAGGACAAAAAAACACCTTC. Amino acid sequence: CASSQGQKNTF.

The CDR3: CAWSTGALLYEQYF. In DNA, the CDR3 is TGTGCCTGGAGTACAGGGGCTCTCCTCTACGAGCAGTACTTC. This sequence joins TRBV30 and TRBJ2-7; 7 nucleotides line up with TRBD1. Germline assignment: CDR1 GTSNPN and CDR2 SVGIG (reference sequence). CDR3 length equals 14 residues. Losses at the gene ends were 2 bases for V and 3 bases for J; bases not matched to a gene: 7.

This clone has just one count. The rearrangement joins TRBV19 to TRBJ2-1; 7 nucleotides agree with TRBD1. Germline V gives CDR1 LNHDA, CDR2 SQIVND (reference sequence). This CDR3 contains 14 residues. After removal of 1 base from V and 5 bases from J, the junction contained 2 bases not matched to a gene. CDR3 coding DNA: TGTGCCAGTAGTATAGGACAGGGAAACAATGAGCAGTTCTTC. This sequence encodes CASSIGQGNNEQFF.

This clone was counted once. V gene TRBV10-3 combines with J gene TRBJ2-1, with D perhaps TRBD1 (5 bases). The germline CDR1 and CDR2 sequences are ENHRY and SYGVKD. Trimming took 11 bases from V and 4 from J, leaving 15 bases between them. The CDR3 contains 13 residues. In DNA form, the CDR3 reads TGTGCCGTACTCTGGGGCGGTTACAATGAGCAGTTCTTC. It codes for CAVLWGGYNEQFF.

This rearrangement joins TRBV7-8 to TRBJ1-5; D not certain. Germline V gene lookup returns CDR1 SGHVS and CDR2 FQNEAQ. The V and J ends lost 3 bases and 5 bases respectively, with 8 bases between them. The CDR3 spans 13 residues. The CDR3 DNA is TGTGCCAGCAGCTTTGGCGGGGATCAGCCCCAGCATTTT. This translates into CASSFGGDQPQHF.

The V and J genes are TRBV10-3 and TRBJ1-2, with a tentative D call TRBD1 (6 bases). This CDR3 has 13 amino acids. CDR1 ENHRY and CDR2 SYGVKD come from the germline V gene. V was trimmed by 10 bases and J by 2 bases, leaving 14 bases between them. In DNA, the CDR3 is TGTGCCACGACCCCGGACAGCAACTATGGCTACACCTTC. The encoded protein is CATTPDSNYGYTF.

This chain joins TRBV5-4 and TRBJ2-5, with D possibly matching TRBD2 (7 bases). The CDR3 runs to 15 residues. From germline, CDR1 is SGHNT and CDR2 YYREEE (reference sequence). Trimming stripped 4 bases from V and 0 bases from J, with 13 bases between. The DNA of the CDR3 is TGTGCCAGCAGCAGGGGAGGGGGGTACCAAGAGACCCAGTACTTC. Its translation is CASSRGGGYQETQYF.

The CDR3 is CASSQDQLAVNTGELFF. The CDR3 region has the DNA TGTGCCAGCAGCCAAGATCAACTAGCGGTGAACACCGGGGAGCTGTTTTTT. The chain has TRBV4-2 and TRBJ2-2; TRBD2 aligns across 8 bases. This CDR3 has 17 amino acids. In germline, CDR1 is LGHNA, CDR2 YNFKEQ. Trimming removed 0 bases from V and 1 base from J; junction bases left unmatched: 4.

The rearrangement joins TRBV29-1 to TRBJ2-7, with TRBD2 matching 12 bases. The CDR3 is 14 residues long. CDR1 SQVTM and CDR2 ANQGSEA come from the germline V gene. V was clipped by 7 bases and J by 4 bases; unmatched bases: 8. In DNA form, the CDR3 reads TGCAGCGGACTACTAGCGGGAGGAGATTACGAGCAGTACTTC. Protein: CSGLLAGGDYEQYF.

This clone was recorded only once. The chain is built from TRBV5-4 and TRBJ2-7; the match to TRBD1 covers 7 bases. CDR3 size: 17 residues. Per germline, CDR1 SGHNT and CDR2 YYREEE (reference sequence). V lost 2 bases and J lost 3; bases outside the gene matches: 14. DNA for the CDR3: TGTGCCAGCAGCTTACAAAAAATCCGGGACAGCGGCTACGAGCAGTACTTC. Translation: CASSLQKIRDSGYEQYF.

The chain has TRBV6-5 and TRBJ2-7; 9 bases are a match to TRBD2. The CDR3 totals 13 residues. Losses at the gene ends were 7 bases for V and 3 bases for J; bases not matched to a gene: 4. Germline V CDR1 and CDR2: MNHEY, SVGAGI. In DNA, the CDR3 is TGTGCCAGCATGGCTAGCGGGATCTACGAGCAGTACTTC. Translated, it gives CASMASGIYEQYF.

This clone showed up just once. For the CDR3, the DNA is TGTGCCAGCAGTTTACAGGGCGGAGCGGAGACCCAGTACTTC. This gives the protein CASSLQGGAETQYF. The chain recombines TRBV28 with TRBJ2-5; maybe TRBD1 (5 bases). In germline, CDR1 is MDHEN, CDR2 SYDVKM. This CDR3 has 14 amino acids. Between the trimmed V and J ends, which lost 2 bases and 5 bases, there was a span of 12 bases. The full variable domain, with the rest looked up from reference TRBV28 and TRBJ2-5, is DVKVTQSSRYLVKRTGEKVFLECVQDMDHENMFWYRQDPGLGLRLIYFSYDVKMKEKGDIPEGYSVSREKKERFSLILESASTNQTSMYLCASSLQGGAETQYFGPGTRLLVL.